What follows describes a single T cell receptor (beta chain). Its antigen remains unidentified. Germline CDR1 is SGDLS and CDR2 is YYNGEE. The CDR3 totals 17 residues. UMI-labeled 5' RACE yielded the TRB cDNA libraries. Reanalyzing the 5' RACE reads, TCRdb keeps one entry per CDR3 protein, without DNA. This sample contains under 75,000 distinct CDR3 sequences. This sample is part of a study of CXCR3-negative and CXCR3-positive naive CD8 T cells. Study findings and constraints: CXCR3-positive naive cells had TRB CDR3s that were more hydrophobic than CXCR3-negative naive cells had. For naive cells, CXCR3-negative and CXCR3-positive subsets had similar TRBV-TRBJ usage; for memory cells, usage differed.

Sample: naive CXCR3+ CD8+ T cells from blood. Subset of the sample: CD45RO-CCR7+CD27+CD95- naive CD8+ T cells expressing CXCR3 (TNR3+). This sequence was found in a human donor in good health. Some clones in this sample may be carry-over from other donors' samples. The chain has TRBV9 and TRBJ2-2; absent DNA, TCRdb's TRBD2 call cannot be checked. This chain's CDR3 is CASSFNRGGVNTGELFF.